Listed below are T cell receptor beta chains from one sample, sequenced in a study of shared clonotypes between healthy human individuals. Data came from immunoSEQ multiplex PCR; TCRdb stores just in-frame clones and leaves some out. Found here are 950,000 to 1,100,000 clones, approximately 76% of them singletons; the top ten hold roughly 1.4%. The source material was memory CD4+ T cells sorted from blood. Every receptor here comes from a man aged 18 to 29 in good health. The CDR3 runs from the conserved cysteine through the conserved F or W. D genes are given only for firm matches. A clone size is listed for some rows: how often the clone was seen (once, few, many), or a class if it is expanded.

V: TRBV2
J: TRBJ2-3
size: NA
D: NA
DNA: TGTGCCTCAGCCGGGGTAGCGACTAGCACAGATACGCAGTATTTT
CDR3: CASAGVATSTDTQYF

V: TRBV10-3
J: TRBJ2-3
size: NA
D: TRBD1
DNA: TGTGCCATCAGGACGACAGGGAACACAGATACGCAGTATTTT
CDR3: CAIRTTGNTDTQYF

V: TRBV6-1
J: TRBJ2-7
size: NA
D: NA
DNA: TGTGCCAGCCGAGGGGGGAGGGGGATAACCTACGAGCAGTACTTC
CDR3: CASRGGRGITYEQYF

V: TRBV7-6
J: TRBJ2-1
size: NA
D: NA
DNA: TGTGCCAGCAGCTTAAACTCCTATGAGCAGTTCTTC
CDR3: CASSLNSYEQFF

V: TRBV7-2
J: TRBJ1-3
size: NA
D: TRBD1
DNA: TGTGCCAGCAGCTTAGCGGGACAGGGAGTTATTGGTGGAAACACCATATATTTT
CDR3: CASSLAGQGVIGGNTIYF

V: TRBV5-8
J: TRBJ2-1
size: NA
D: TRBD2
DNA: TGTGCCAGCAGCTCAGCGGGGATTTACAATGAGCAGTTCTTC
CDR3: CASSSAGIYNEQFF

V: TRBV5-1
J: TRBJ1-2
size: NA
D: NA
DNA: TGCGCCAGCAGCCCCATGGGGGGGGTTAACTATGGCTACACCTTC
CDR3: CASSPMGGVNYGYTF

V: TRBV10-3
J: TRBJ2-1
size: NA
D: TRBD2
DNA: TGTGCCATCAGTGATCTGGGACTAGCGGGAGATCGGAATGAGCAGTTCTTC
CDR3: CAISDLGLAGDRNEQFF

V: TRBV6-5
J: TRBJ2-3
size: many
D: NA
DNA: TGTGCCAGTCGTCCCTCCACAGATACGCAGTATTTT
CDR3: CASRPSTDTQYF

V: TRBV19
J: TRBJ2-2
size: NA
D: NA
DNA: TGTGCCAGTACGGGACGGGACACCGGGGAGCTGTTTTTT
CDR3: CASTGRDTGELFF

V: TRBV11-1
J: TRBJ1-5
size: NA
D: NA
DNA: TGTGCCAGCAGCTTGTTACACCCGGATCAGCCCCAGCATTTT
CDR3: CASSLLHPDQPQHF

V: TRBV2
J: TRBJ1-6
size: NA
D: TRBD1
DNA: TGTGCCAGCAGCTTGACAGGGGTCTCACCCCTCCACTTT
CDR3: CASSLTGVSPLHF

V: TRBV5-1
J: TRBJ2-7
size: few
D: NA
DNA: TGCGCCAGCAGCTTGGTACCGGGTAGCTCCTACGAGCAGTACTTC
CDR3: CASSLVPGSSYEQYF

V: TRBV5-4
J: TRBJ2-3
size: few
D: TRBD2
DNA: TGTGCCAGCAGCTGGAGTAGCGGGAGCTCCACAGATACGCAGTATTTT
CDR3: CASSWSSGSSTDTQYF

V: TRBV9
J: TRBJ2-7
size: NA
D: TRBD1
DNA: TGTGCCAGCAGCCCACGGACAGGGTATAACGAGCAGTACTTC
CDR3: CASSPRTGYNEQYF

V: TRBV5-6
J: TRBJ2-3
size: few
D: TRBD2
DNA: TGTGCCAGCAGCTCCAATTTAGCGGGGGGCGCCAGACTCACAGATACGCAGTATTTT
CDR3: CASSSNLAGGARLTDTQYF

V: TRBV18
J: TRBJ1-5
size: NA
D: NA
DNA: TGTGCCAGCTCACCACCAGAAGGGGCCCGCAATCAGCCCCAGCATTTT
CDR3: CASSPPEGARNQPQHF

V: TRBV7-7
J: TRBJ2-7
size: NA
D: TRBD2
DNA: TGTGCTAGCAGCTTAGAGGGTGCGGGAGTGGGGGAGCAGTACTTC
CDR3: CASSLEGAGVGEQYF

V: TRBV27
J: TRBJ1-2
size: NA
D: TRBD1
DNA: TGTGCCAGCAGCCGAACACAGGGGGCGGGTGGCTACACCTTC
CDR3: CASSRTQGAGGYTF

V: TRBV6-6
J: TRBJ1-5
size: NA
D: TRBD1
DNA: TGTGCCAGCAGAGGACAGGATTATAGCAATCAGCCCCAGCATTTT
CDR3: CASRGQDYSNQPQHF

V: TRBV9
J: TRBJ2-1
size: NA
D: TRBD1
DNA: TGTGCCAGCAGCCCGACGACAGGGAGCTGGGAGCAGTTCTTC
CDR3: CASSPTTGSWEQFF

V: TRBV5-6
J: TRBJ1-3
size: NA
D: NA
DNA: TGTGCCAGCAGCTTGGACGGTGGGATCTCTGGAAACACCATATATTTT
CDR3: CASSLDGGISGNTIYF

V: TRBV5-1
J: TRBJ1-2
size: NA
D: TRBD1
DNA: TGCGCCAGCAGCCCCCAGACAGGGGAGGGGTATGGCTACACCTTC
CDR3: CASSPQTGEGYGYTF

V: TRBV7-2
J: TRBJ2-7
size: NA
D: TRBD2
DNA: TGTGCCAGCAGTAGATCCTCCGCGACTAGCGGGCCCGCTTCCTACGAGCAGTACTTC
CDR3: CASSRSSATSGPASYEQYF

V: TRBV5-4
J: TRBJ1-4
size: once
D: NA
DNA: TGTGCCAGCAGCTTGGGAAGGGTAGAGTTTGAAAAACTGTTTTTT
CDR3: CASSLGRVEFEKLFF

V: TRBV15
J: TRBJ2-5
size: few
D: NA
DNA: TGTGCCACCAGCTGGGGGATCGGCGAGACCCAGTACTTC
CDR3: CATSWGIGETQYF

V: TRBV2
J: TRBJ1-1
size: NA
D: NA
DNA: TGTGCCAGCAGTGAAGGGGGAAGGAACACTGAAGCTTTCTTT
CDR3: CASSEGGRNTEAFF

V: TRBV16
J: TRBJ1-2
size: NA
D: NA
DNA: TGTGCCAGCAGCCAATCGAGCACAGGCTCAAGGGGCTACACCTTC
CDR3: CASSQSSTGSRGYTF

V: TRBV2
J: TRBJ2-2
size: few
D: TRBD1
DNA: TGTGCCAGCAGTGTTGGGCAGGGGGCACCTGCCGGGGAGCTGTTTTTT
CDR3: CASSVGQGAPAGELFF

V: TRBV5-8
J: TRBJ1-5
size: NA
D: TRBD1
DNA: TGTGCCAGCAGCTTCCTGACAGGGTCGGTCAATCAGCCCCAGCATTTT
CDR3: CASSFLTGSVNQPQHF

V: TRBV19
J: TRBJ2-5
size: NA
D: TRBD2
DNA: TGTGCCAGTAGCCAAAGCGGGGGGCGCGAGACCCAGTACTTC
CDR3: CASSQSGGRETQYF

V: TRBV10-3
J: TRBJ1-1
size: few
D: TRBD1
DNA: TGTGCCTTCAGGGGGGACACTAACACTGAAGCTTTCTTT
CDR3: CAFRGDTNTEAFF

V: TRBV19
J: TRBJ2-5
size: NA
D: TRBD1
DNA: TGTGCCAGTAGTATGCGAGACAGGGGAAAGACCCAGTACTTC
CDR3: CASSMRDRGKTQYF

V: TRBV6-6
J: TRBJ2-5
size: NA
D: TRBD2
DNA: TGTGCCAGCAGGGGTAGCGGGGGGGCCGGTGAGACCCAGTACTTC
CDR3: CASRGSGGAGETQYF

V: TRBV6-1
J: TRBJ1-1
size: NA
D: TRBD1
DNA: TGTGCCAGCGGGACAGGGGGCTCGATGAACACTGAAGCTTTCTTT
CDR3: CASGTGGSMNTEAFF

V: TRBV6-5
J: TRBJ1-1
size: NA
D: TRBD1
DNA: TGTGCCAGCAGTCTCGCAGGGGGCGAAGGTGAAGCTTTCTTT
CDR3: CASSLAGGEGEAFF

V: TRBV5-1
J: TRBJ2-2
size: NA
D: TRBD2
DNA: TGCGCCAGCAGCACTTCTACCGGGACTAGCCGCACCGGGGAGCTGTTTTTT
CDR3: CASSTSTGTSRTGELFF